These T cell receptor beta chains were read from a single sample in a study of shared clonotypes between healthy human individuals. The repertoire was sequenced with immunoSEQ multiplex PCR; TCRdb's copy has only in-frame clones and lacks some. The sample shows 2,100,000 or so clones, around 95% of them seen only once. The specimen sequenced was naive CD4+ T cells sorted from blood. The receptors stem from a man between 18 and 35 years old in good health. Both conserved end residues are part of each CDR3. The order of the fields is CDR3 length, V gene, J gene, CDR3 protein.

>16|TRBV7-2|TRBJ2-3
CASSLGGGGSTDTQYF
>14|TRBV10-3|TRBJ1-2
CAISESGTVFGYTF
>17|TRBV28|TRBJ1-2
CASSFGQGPPSPYGYTF
>15|TRBV5-4|TRBJ2-1
CASSRTGQTYNEQFF
>15|TRBV11-2|TRBJ2-5
CASSNAAGSQETQYF
>13|TRBV18|TRBJ2-5
CASSQGVQETQYF
>13|TRBV19|TRBJ2-5
CASSMSSLETQYF
>16|TRBV19|TRBJ1-5
CASSRQGAKRNQPQHF
>17|TRBV27|TRBJ2-5
CASTLTSGGASWETQYF
>14|TRBV9|TRBJ1-1
CASSVGWGNTEAFF
>13|TRBV5-6|TRBJ2-7
CASSFRSSYEQYF
>15|TRBV6-1|TRBJ2-7
CASSEGAGGPYEQYF
>14|TRBV6-1|TRBJ2-7
CASSASASFPEQYF
>18|TRBV6-1|TRBJ1-1
CASSEAIRTGVAPAEAFF
>16|TRBV9|TRBJ2-3
CASSSSRTENSDTQYF
>14|TRBV29-1|TRBJ2-3
CSGDHRGSTDTQYF
>12|TRBV28|TRBJ1-2
CACRGRHYGYTF